This T cell receptor beta chain was identified during a study of patients and donors after allogeneic stem cell transplantation. Via MiXCR, TCRdb re-called the RT-PCR reads, giving one row per CDR3 protein. The table records about 960,000 distinct CDR3 sequences, more than 15% of them present only once. Germline assignment: CDR1 MNHEY and CDR2 SVGAGI. The CDR3 sequence is 16 residues long. Trimming stripped 2 bases from V and 1 base from J, with 11 bases between. This clonotype was observed a handful of times. Sequenced sample: blood, either unsorted or a sorted T cell fraction (not recorded which). V usage is TRBV6-5 and J usage is TRBJ2-2; no clear D gene. This clonotype was sampled from a human donor who was either an allogeneic HSCT recipient or a stem cell or donor lymphocyte infusion donor (not recorded which). It is not recorded whose cells these are; they may come from a transplant donor. The CDR3 nucleotides are TGTGCCAGCAGTTACAGCCCGGCGATGAACACCGGGGAGCTGTTTTTT. The encoded protein is CASSYSPAMNTGELFF.